A single sample is the source of the 24 T cell receptor beta chains below, sequenced in a study of shared clonotypes between healthy human individuals. Naive CD8 cells, CD45RO-negative and positively selected for CCR7, excluded terminally differentiated effector memory CD45RA+ cells. Sequencing was performed with immunoSEQ multiplex PCR; in TCRdb, only in-frame clones are kept and a portion is missing. The sample contains about 1.9 million clones, about 93% of which appear only once. Sequencing was carried out using naive CD8+ T cells from PBMCs. The receptors here all came from a man aged 18 to 30 in good health. Some clones in this sample may be carry-over from other donors' samples.

The rearrangement uses TRBV6-5 and TRBJ2-1, with 9 bases aligning to TRBD2. Germline V gene data show CDR1 as MNHEY and CDR2 as SVGAGI. The length of the CDR3 is 14 residues. Unmatched junction bases numbered 4, after V lost 6 bases and J lost 4 bases. This CDR3 reads CASSGTSIYNEQFF. The CDR3 DNA reads TGTGCCAGCAGCGGGACTAGCATTTACAATGAGCAGTTCTTC.

V gene TRBV29-1 combines with J gene TRBJ2-7; weak D call: TRBD2 (7 bases). Trimming pared 6 bases from V and 2 bases from J, leaving 17 bases between. Per the germline V gene, CDR1 is SQVTM and CDR2 is ANQGSEA. The CDR3 runs 14 residues. The CDR3 sequence: CSVGGPYEPYEQYF. CDR3 bases: TGCAGCGTCGGGGGGCCGTATGAACCCTACGAGCAGTACTTC.

The chain has TRBV4-3 and TRBJ2-5, with 9 bases lining up with TRBD1. The germline gives CDR1 LGHNA, CDR2 YSLEER. Trimming removed 0 bases from V and 5 bases from J; junction bases left unmatched: 7. This CDR3 contains 16 residues. The CDR3 DNA reads as TGCGCCAGCAGCCAAGAGAATGACAGGGGGTGGGAGACCCAGTACTTC. It yields the protein CASSQENDRGWETQYF.

The J gene is TRBJ2-1, the V gene TRBV10-1, with TRBD2 identical over 9 bases. The CDR3 runs to 16 residues. The germline V gene has CDR1 WNHNN and CDR2 SYGVQD (reference sequence). With V trimmed by 0 bases and J by 2 bases, 2 bases remained unmatched. Written as DNA, the CDR3 is TGCGCCAGCAGTGAGTCCGGCGGGAGGGCCTACAATGAGCAGTTCTTC. Residues: CASSESGGRAYNEQFF.

A note on this clone: Other DNA variants within this sample encode the same CDR3. This chain joins TRBV2 and TRBJ2-1; 12 bases map to TRBD2. The CDR3 extends over 14 amino acids. Germline V lookup: CDR1 SNHLY, CDR2 FYNNEI. V gave up 4 bases and J gave up 6 bases; unmatched junction bases: 1. The CDR3 loop reads CASSGLAGVNEQFF. DNA of the CDR3: TGTGCCAGCAGTGGACTAGCGGGAGTCAATGAGCAGTTCTTC. The whole variable domain, filled in from reference TRBV2 and TRBJ2-1, reads EPEVTQTPSHQVTQMGQEVILRCVPISNHLYFYWYRQILGQKVEFLVSFYNNEISEKSEIFDDQFSVERPDGSNFTLKIRSTKLEDSAMYFCASSGLAGVNEQFFGPGTRLTVL.

V gene TRBV9 combines with J gene TRBJ2-2; TRBD1 is a possible D gene (6 bases). The germline gives CDR1 SGDLS, CDR2 YYNGEE. Trimming cost V 0 bases and J 7 bases, with 10 bases left between them. There are 14 residues in the CDR3. The CDR3 protein is CASSVEQGGGELFF. The CDR3 nucleotides are TGTGCCAGCAGCGTAGAACAGGGTGGCGGGGAGCTGTTTTTT.

The genes are TRBV4-2 and TRBJ2-3, with D possibly TRBD2 on 5 matching bases. CDR3 length equals 17 residues. V dropped 4 bases and J dropped 2 bases, with 19 bases sitting between them. Per germline, CDR1 LGHNA and CDR2 YNFKEQ. The CDR3 bases are TGTGCCAGCAGCCTCCGAGAGGACTTGCCCCTCACAGATACGCAGTATTTT. Protein product: CASSLREDLPLTDTQYF.

The gene calls are TRBV11-2 and TRBJ2-1; a possible D gene is TRBD1 (6 bases). The germline V and J ends were trimmed by 5 bases and 8 bases, with 13 bases remaining between them. Germline assignment: CDR1 SGHAT and CDR2 FQNNGV. This CDR3 has 13 residues. CDR3 sequence reads: CASSLYRVHEQFF. CDR3 nucleotides: TGTGCCAGCAGCCTCTACAGGGTGCATGAGCAGTTCTTC.

The V gene is TRBV4-1, the J gene TRBJ2-2, with TRBD1 identical over 7 bases. From germline, CDR1 is MGHRA and CDR2 YSYEKL. The V and J ends lost 6 bases and 13 bases, in that order; junction bases with no gene match: 8. The CDR3 is 12 residues long. The CDR3 is CASSRDRVVLFF. CDR3 in DNA: TGCGCCAGCAGTCGAGACAGGGTGGTGCTGTTTTTT.

The V gene is TRBV28, the J gene TRBJ2-1, with TRBD2 matching 12 bases. Germline CDR1 MDHEN, CDR2 SYDVKM. This CDR3 spans 15 amino acids. V dropped 3 bases and J dropped 8; count of bases not matched to a gene: 5. The CDR3 spells CASSFSSGRADEQFF. As DNA, the CDR3 is TGTGCCAGCAGTTTTTCTAGCGGGAGGGCCGATGAGCAGTTCTTC. The variable domain in full, completed from reference TRBV28 and TRBJ2-1, reads DVKVTQSSRYLVKRTGEKVFLECVQDMDHENMFWYRQDPGLGLRLIYFSYDVKMKEKGDIPEGYSVSREKKERFSLILESASTNQTSMYLCASSFSSGRADEQFFGPGTRLTVL.

The gene calls are TRBV7-9 and TRBJ2-2; D unresolved. Germline V gene data show CDR1 as SEHNR and CDR2 as FQNEAQ (reference sequence). This CDR3 region has 13 residues. The V end lost 2 bases, the J end lost 7 bases, and 8 bases lay between the germline ends. CDR3 nucleotide sequence: TGTGCCAGCAGCTTAAGTGATGGCGGGGAGCTGTTTTTT. It is translated as CASSLSDGGELFF.

The chain is built from TRBV27 and TRBJ2-7; D is possibly TRBD1 (5 bases). The CDR3 is made up of 16 amino acids. In germline, CDR1 is MNHEY, CDR2 SMNVEV (reference sequence). Trimming removed 0 bases at V and 0 bases at J, with 12 bases between. This CDR3 reads CASSLSGASYSYEQYF. CDR3 DNA sequence: TGTGCCAGCAGTTTATCTGGGGCATCTTACTCCTACGAGCAGTACTTC.

This chain joins TRBV9 and TRBJ1-2, with unresolved D. V was clipped by 0 bases and J by 2 bases, with 11 bases between them. The germline V gene encodes CDR1 SGDLS and CDR2 YYNGEE. The CDR3 loop spans 15 amino acids. CDR3 sequence (DNA): TGTGCCAGCAGCGTAGTTGGAGTTTTAAACTATGGCTACACCTTC. Protein sequence: CASSVVGVLNYGYTF.

The chain joins TRBV27 to TRBJ2-1; 12 nucleotides agree with TRBD2. This CDR3 has 17 residues. The V gene's germline CDR1 is MNHEY and CDR2 SMNVEV (reference sequence). The trim removed 2 bases at V and 7 bases at J, leaving 9 bases unmatched. The DNA of the CDR3 is TGTGCCAGCAGTTTAGAGGGGCTAGCGGGAGGGCCGAATGAGCAGTTCTTC. It specifies CASSLEGLAGGPNEQFF.

The chain employs TRBV29-1 and TRBJ2-2; D gene unclear. Germline CDR1 reads SQVTM; CDR2 reads ANQGSEA. The CDR3 consists of 10 residues. Trimming removed 7 bases at V and 6 bases at J, with 6 bases between. This CDR3 reads CSAWSGELFF. The CDR3 DNA reads as TGCAGCGCCTGGTCCGGGGAGCTGTTTTTT.

The chain carries TRBV5-4 and TRBJ2-7; 8 bases fit TRBD2. CDR3 length equals 15 residues. Germline assignment: CDR1 SGHNT and CDR2 YYREEE (reference sequence). V lost 2 bases, J lost 5 bases, and 9 bases stayed unmatched. The CDR3 DNA sequence: TGTGCCAGCAGCTTCCGAGCGGGGGCCTTGGACGAGCAGTACTTC. It translates to CASSFRAGALDEQYF.

The chain carries TRBV9 and TRBJ2-7; perhaps TRBD1 as D (8 bases). CDR3 length: 15 residues. Between the trimmed V and J ends, which lost 3 bases and 2 bases, there was a span of 15 bases. Per germline, CDR1 SGDLS and CDR2 YYNGEE. CDR3 region: CASSGGGTGAYEQYF. The CDR3 DNA follows: TGTGCCAGCAGCGGGGGAGGGACAGGAGCCTACGAGCAGTACTTC.

This chain connects TRBV19 to TRBJ2-3; 9 bases match TRBD1. The CDR3 totals 16 residues. The junction had 9 bases not matched to a gene; V was cut back by 5 bases and J by 3 bases. Germline values: CDR1 LNHDA, CDR2 SQIVND (reference sequence). CDR3 residues: CASSPGTGPGTDTQYF. The CDR3 coding sequence is TGTGCCAGTAGTCCCGGGACAGGGCCGGGTACAGATACGCAGTATTTT.

CDR3: CASRSWGRSSYGYTF. DNA of the CDR3: TGTGCCAGCAGGTCCTGGGGCAGGTCTTCGTATGGCTACACCTTC. The chain is built from TRBV2 and TRBJ1-2; D might be TRBD1 (5 bases). CDR3 length equals 15 residues. Trimming cost V 6 bases and J 5 bases, with 19 bases left between them. In germline, CDR1 is SNHLY, CDR2 FYNNEI.

J is TRBJ1-5 and V is TRBV4-1; no firm D call. This CDR3 is built from 17 residues. The V and J ends lost 0 bases and 4 bases respectively, with 16 bases between them. The germline gives CDR1 MGHRA, CDR2 YSYEKL. The CDR3 protein is CASSQDSEVPRNQPQHF. The CDR3, as DNA: TGCGCCAGCAGCCAAGATAGTGAAGTACCAAGAAATCAGCCCCAGCATTTT.

This clone was detected once. V usage is TRBV5-6 and J usage is TRBJ2-2; 8 nucleotides align to TRBD2. Looked up from germline, CDR1 is SGHDT and CDR2 is YYEEEE. The CDR3 spans 16 residues. Germline trimming cut 5 bases from V and 6 bases from J; bases unmatched to any gene: 12. CDR3 in amino acids: CASRRGRREEAGELFF. CDR3 sequence (DNA): TGTGCCAGCAGACGTGGACGGCGGGAGGAGGCCGGGGAGCTGTTTTTT.

This chain joins TRBV7-3 and TRBJ1-2; the match to TRBD1 covers 9 bases. With 4 bases clipped from V and 7 bases from J, the junction kept 4 bases outside the gene matches. The CDR3 spans 13 residues. The germline gives CDR1 SGHTA, CDR2 FQGTGA. The DNA for the CDR3 is TGTGCCAGCAGCTCCGGGACAGGGCTTGGCTACACCTTC. It encodes CASSSGTGLGYTF. Drawing the rest from reference TRBV7-3 and TRBJ1-2, the complete variable domain is GAGVSQTPSNKVTEKGKYVELRCDPISGHTALYWYRQSLGQGPEFLIYFQGTGAADDSGLPNDRFFAVRPEGSVSTLKIQRTERGDSAVYLCASSSGTGLGYTFGSGTRLTVV.

The chain joins TRBV9 to TRBJ1-1; tentatively, D is TRBD1 (6 bases). The length of the CDR3 is 14 residues. The germline CDR1 and CDR2 sequences are SGDLS and YYNGEE. V was pared by 0 bases and J by 5 bases, with 11 bases between. The CDR3 region is CASSVGGGRTEAFF. In nucleotides, the CDR3 is TGTGCCAGCAGCGTAGGCGGGGGCCGGACTGAAGCTTTCTTT.

Of note for this clone: This specimen includes other DNA sequences encoding the same CDR3. CDR3 DNA sequence: TGTGCCAGCAGCGTTGTCGGGGCAACTAATGAAAAACTGTTTTTT. It specifies CASSVVGATNEKLFF. The chain carries TRBV9 and TRBJ1-4; D unresolved. This CDR3 has 15 amino acids. Per germline, CDR1 SGDLS and CDR2 YYNGEE. The V end lost 2 bases, the J end lost 0 bases, and 8 bases lay between the germline ends.